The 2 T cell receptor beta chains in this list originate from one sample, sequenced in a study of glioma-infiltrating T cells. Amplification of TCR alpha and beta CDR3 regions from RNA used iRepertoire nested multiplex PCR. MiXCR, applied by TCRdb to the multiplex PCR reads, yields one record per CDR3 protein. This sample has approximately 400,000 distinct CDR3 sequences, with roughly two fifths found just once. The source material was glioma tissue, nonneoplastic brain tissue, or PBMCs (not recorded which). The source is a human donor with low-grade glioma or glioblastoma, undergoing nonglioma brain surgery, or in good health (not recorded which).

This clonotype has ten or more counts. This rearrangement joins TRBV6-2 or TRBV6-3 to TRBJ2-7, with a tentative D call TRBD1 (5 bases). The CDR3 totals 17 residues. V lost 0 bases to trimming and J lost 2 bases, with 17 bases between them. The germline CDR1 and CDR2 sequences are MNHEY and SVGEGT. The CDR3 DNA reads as TGTGCCAGCAGTTACTCGGGCAGGGCCGCATCACCCTACGAGCAGTACTTC. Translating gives CASSYSGRAASPYEQYF.

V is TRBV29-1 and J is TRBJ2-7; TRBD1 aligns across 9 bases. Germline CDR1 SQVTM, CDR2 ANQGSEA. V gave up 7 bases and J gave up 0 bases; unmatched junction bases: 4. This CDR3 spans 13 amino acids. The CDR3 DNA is TGCAGCGCCAGGACAGGGGCCTCCTACGAGCAGTACTTC. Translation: CSARTGASYEQYF.